These 31 T cell receptor beta chains share one sample of origin, sequenced in a study of shared clonotypes between healthy human individuals. Naive CD8 cells lacked CD45RO and underwent positive selection for CCR7, leaving out terminally differentiated effector memory CD45RA+ cells. The protocol was immunoSEQ multiplex PCR, while the TCRdb copy is restricted to in-frame clones and leaves out a portion. This sample carries hundreds of thousands of clones, 95% to 98% of them seen once, and the ten largest clones take around 0.3%. The sequenced material came from naive CD8+ T cells sorted from blood. These receptors came from a man aged 25-40 years in good health.

A single count supports this clone. This chain connects TRBV6-5 to TRBJ1-4; no firm D call. Germline loops: CDR1 MNHEY, CDR2 SVGAGI. The CDR3 contains 15 residues. Trimming cost V 4 bases and J 8 bases, with 17 bases left between them. The CDR3 is CASSSRESADEKLFF. The DNA of the CDR3 is TGTGCCAGCAGTTCGCGGGAAAGCGCGGACGAAAAACTGTTTTTT.

The chain joins TRBV29-1 to TRBJ2-7, with no clear D. Germline V lookup: CDR1 SQVTM, CDR2 ANQGSEA. The CDR3 spans 11 residues. The CDR3 reads CSVPGRYEQYF. CDR3 DNA sequence: TGCAGTGTGCCCGGACGTTACGAGCAGTACTTC.

A note on this clone: This CDR3 is also generated by other DNA sequences in the sample. The chain has TRBV27 and TRBJ2-7; TRBD2 matches at 11 bases. This CDR3 is built from 14 residues. Germline CDR1 MNHEY, CDR2 SMNVEV (reference sequence). V gave up 5 bases and J gave up 7 bases; unmatched junction bases: 7. CDR3 loop: CASSPGTSGSEQYF. The CDR3 DNA reads TGTGCCAGCAGTCCCGGGACTAGCGGATCGGAGCAGTACTTC.

This clone was observed a few times. The V gene is TRBV7-8, the J gene TRBJ1-4; D is unresolved. CDR1 SGHVS and CDR2 FQNEAQ come from the germline V gene. The CDR3 length is 12 residues. Trimming removed 2 bases at V and 12 bases at J, with 10 bases between. The chain's CDR3 is CASSLSQWELFF. The CDR3 bases are TGTGCCAGCAGCTTATCACAATGGGAACTGTTTTTT.

V usage is TRBV7-9 and J usage is TRBJ2-1, with D possibly being TRBD2 (5 bases). V was clipped by 1 base and J by 8 bases, with 15 bases between them. This CDR3 contains 15 residues. In germline, CDR1 is SEHNR, CDR2 FQNEAQ (reference sequence). The CDR3, as DNA: TGTGCCAGCAGCTTAGGAGGGCTCGTATTCGATGAGCAGTTCTTC. The encoded protein is CASSLGGLVFDEQFF. Full variable domain (rest looked up from reference TRBV7-9 and TRBJ2-1): DTGVSQNPRHKITKRGQNVTFRCDPISEHNRLYWYRQTLGQGPEFLTYFQNEAQLEKSRLLSDRFSAERPKGSFSTLEIQRTEQGDSAMYLCASSLGGLVFDEQFFGPGTRLTVL.

J is TRBJ2-7 and V is TRBV28, with unresolved D. The germline V gene encodes CDR1 MDHEN and CDR2 SYDVKM. The CDR3 runs 13 residues. Deletions cut 6 bases from V and 2 bases from J, with 11 bases between. The CDR3 DNA reads TGTGCCAGCAGGACGGGTCACACCTACGAGCAGTACTTC. This codes for CASRTGHTYEQYF.

V usage is TRBV6-5 and J usage is TRBJ2-5; 8 bases line up with TRBD2. Germline CDR1 MNHEY, CDR2 SVGAGI. The V gene end was trimmed by 4 bases and the J gene end by 5 bases; junction bases not matched to a gene: 6. The CDR3 contains 14 residues. For the CDR3, the DNA is TGTGCCAGCAGTTCCCTTAGCGGGAAGGAGACCCAGTACTTC. As protein: CASSSLSGKETQYF.

The chain recombines TRBV27 with TRBJ2-1, with 14 nucleotides matching TRBD2. The germline gives CDR1 MNHEY, CDR2 SMNVEV (reference sequence). The CDR3 extends over 17 amino acids. Unmatched junction bases numbered 7, after V lost 3 bases and J lost 6 bases. CDR3 bases: TGTGCCAGCAGTTTTTGGGGGACTAGCGGGAGCCCCAATGAGCAGTTCTTC. It specifies CASSFWGTSGSPNEQFF.

The chain has TRBV4-3 and TRBJ2-7, with 11 bases lining up with TRBD2. This CDR3 contains 20 residues. CDR1 is LGHNA and CDR2 is YSLEER in the germline V gene. Trimming cost V 1 base and J 5 bases; bases outside gene matches: 19. This CDR3 is CASSQVATGTRLAGYHEQYF. As DNA, the CDR3 is TGCGCCAGCAGCCAAGTTGCGACGGGTACCCGACTAGCGGGATACCACGAGCAGTACTTC.

V and J are TRBV18 and TRBJ2-1; D is uncertain. Trimming removed 4 bases at V and 3 bases at J, with 7 bases between. Germline V gene lookup returns CDR1 KGHSH and CDR2 LQKENI. The CDR3 has 13 residues. CDR3 region: CASSQDNYNEQFF. CDR3 sequence (DNA): TGTGCCAGCTCACAAGACAACTACAATGAGCAGTTCTTC.

This clone occurred once. The chain couples TRBV2 to TRBJ2-1, with a weak D call TRBD1 (5 bases). Germline lookup yields CDR1 SNHLY and CDR2 FYNNEI. This CDR3 region has 14 residues. V gave up 10 bases and J gave up 0 bases, with 13 bases separating them. The CDR3 DNA reads as TGTGCCATCCTCAGGGTTGACTCCTACAATGAGCAGTTCTTC. Translating gives CAILRVDSYNEQFF. Full variable domain (missing parts from reference TRBV2 and TRBJ2-1): EPEVTQTPSHQVTQMGQEVILRCVPISNHLYFYWYRQILGQKVEFLVSFYNNEISEKSEIFDDQFSVERPDGSNFTLKIRSTKLEDSAMYFCAILRVDSYNEQFFGPGTRLTVL.

V gene TRBV7-9 combines with J gene TRBJ2-3; D is unresolved. With 4 bases removed from V and 0 bases from J, the gap between germline ends came to 11 bases. The CDR3 loop spans 15 amino acids. Germline CDR1 and CDR2: SEHNR and FQNEAQ (reference sequence). This CDR3 is CASSSSSSSTDTQYF. The DNA for the CDR3 is TGTGCCAGCAGCTCCAGTTCAAGTAGCACAGATACGCAGTATTTT.

This chain's CDR3 is CASSQEGVKLFF. For the CDR3, the DNA is TGTGCCAGCAGCCAAGAGGGCGTAAAACTGTTTTTT. The V call is TRBV4-2, the J call TRBJ1-4; D ambiguous. This CDR3 spans 12 amino acids. Germline V gene sequence: CDR1 LGHNA, CDR2 YNFKEQ. Trimming stripped 0 bases from V and 10 bases from J, with 6 bases between.

V gene TRBV5-1 combines with J gene TRBJ2-7, with 10 bases identical to TRBD2. From germline, CDR1 is SGHRS and CDR2 YFSETQ. The CDR3 length is 16 residues. With V trimmed by 0 bases and J by 2 bases, 5 bases remained unmatched. This chain's CDR3 is CASSLGRSGGPYEQYF. The DNA of the CDR3 is TGCGCCAGCAGCTTGGGACGTAGCGGGGGGCCCTACGAGCAGTACTTC.

The chain is built from TRBV11-2 and TRBJ2-1; perhaps TRBD2 as D (7 bases). The CDR3 has 16 amino acids. V was clipped by 0 bases and J by 2 bases, with 11 bases between them. The germline gives CDR1 SGHAT, CDR2 FQNNGV. The CDR3 region is CASSLDGRGAYNEQFF. CDR3 in DNA: TGTGCCAGCAGCTTAGATGGGAGGGGGGCCTACAATGAGCAGTTCTTC. Variable domain in full (rest from reference TRBV11-2 and TRBJ2-1): EAGVAQSPRYKIIEKRQSVAFWCNPISGHATLYWYQQILGQGPKLLIQFQNNGVVDDSQLPKDRFSAERLKGVDSTLKIQPAKLEDSAVYLCASSLDGRGAYNEQFFGPGTRLTVL.

The chain recombines TRBV6-5 with TRBJ1-5; D call uncertain. V lost 2 bases to trimming and J lost 7 bases, with 9 bases between them. Germline V lookup: CDR1 MNHEY, CDR2 SVGAGI. The CDR3 totals 13 residues. The CDR3, as DNA: TGTGCCAGCAGTTACGAGGGAGAACAGCCCCAGCATTTT. It yields the protein CASSYEGEQPQHF.

This clone showed up just once. Here the CDR3 DNA reads TGCAGCGTTCAGACAGGGTTCACAGATACGCAGTATTTT. Protein sequence: CSVQTGFTDTQYF. The chain joins TRBV29-1 to TRBJ2-3; 7 nucleotides line up with TRBD1. The CDR3 has 13 residues. Trimming at V came to 5 bases and at J to 2 bases, leaving 4 bases not matched to a gene. Looked up from germline, CDR1 is SQVTM and CDR2 is ANQGSEA.

This clone was picked up one time. The genes are TRBV28 and TRBJ2-7, with 8 bases fitting TRBD1. Trimming cost V 6 bases and J 9 bases; bases outside gene matches: 19. Per the germline V gene, CDR1 is MDHEN and CDR2 is SYDVKM. The CDR3 is made up of 16 amino acids. The CDR3 DNA reads as TGTGCCAGCAGGAACGCCGCGACAGGGGTCTTCCTCGGGCAGTACTTC. Amino acids: CASRNAATGVFLGQYF.

The chain couples TRBV6-5 to TRBJ1-2; D gene unclear. Between the trimmed V and J ends, which lost 0 bases and 4 bases, there was a span of 6 bases. The CDR3 has 13 amino acids. Germline CDR1 reads MNHEY; CDR2 reads SVGAGI. CDR3 nucleotide sequence: TGTGCCAGCAGTTACTCGGAGAGCTATGGCTACACCTTC. Its translation: CASSYSESYGYTF.

The chain has TRBV5-5 and TRBJ2-7; TRBD2 matches 7 bases. CDR3 length: 13 residues. V shed 7 bases and J 2 bases; nucleotides not matched to a gene: 6. Germline CDR1 and CDR2: SGHKS and YYEKEE (reference sequence). The CDR3 protein is CASLSGTTYEQYF. The CDR3 nucleotides read TGTGCCAGCCTTTCCGGGACTACCTACGAGCAGTACTTC. Full variable domain (missing parts from reference TRBV5-5 and TRBJ2-7): DAGVTQSPTHLIKTRGQQVTLRCSPISGHKSVSWYQQVLGQGPQFIFQYYEKEERGRGNFPDRFSARQFPNYSSELNVNALLLGDSALYLCASLSGTTYEQYFGPGTRLTVT.

The V call is TRBV4-1, the J call TRBJ1-5; unclear D gene. Germline CDR1 is MGHRA and CDR2 is YSYEKL. Between the trimmed V and J ends, which lost 4 bases and 1 base, there was a span of 11 bases. The CDR3 contains 15 residues. The CDR3 nucleotides read TGCGCCAGCAGCCGATACCTGGGGAGCAATCAGCCCCAGCATTTT. Its protein is CASSRYLGSNQPQHF.

Here the CDR3 reads CASSLVGDTGELFF. The CDR3 DNA sequence: TGTGCCAGCAGCCTGGTGGGAGACACCGGGGAGCTGTTTTTT. This chain connects TRBV28 to TRBJ2-2; TRBD2 is a possible D gene (5 bases). The V gene's germline CDR1 is MDHEN and CDR2 SYDVKM. The CDR3 consists of 14 residues. Trimming shortened V by 6 bases and J by 3 bases, and 11 bases separated the two germline ends.

The chain is built from TRBV7-6 and TRBJ2-1; D gene ambiguous. The CDR3 contains 12 residues. In germline, CDR1 is SGHVS, CDR2 FNYEAQ. Trimming left V 5 bases short and J 7 bases short, with 9 bases between. DNA for the CDR3: TGTGCCAGCAGCGATTTGGAGAATGAGCAGTTCTTC. Its protein is CASSDLENEQFF.

To note about this clone: Other DNA variants within this sample encode the same CDR3. The rearrangement links TRBV7-9 to TRBJ1-5; D is unresolved. This CDR3 contains 12 residues. Between the trimmed V and J ends, which lost 5 bases and 6 bases, there was a span of 8 bases. Germline V gives CDR1 SEHNR, CDR2 FQNEAQ (reference sequence). The CDR3 DNA follows: TGTGCCAGCAGCCTAGGGTTTCAGCCCCAGCATTTT. Translation: CASSLGFQPQHF.

This chain joins TRBV6-6 and TRBJ2-1; a weak D match, TRBD1 (5 bases). From germline, CDR1 is MNHNY and CDR2 SVGAGI (reference sequence). Trimming removed 5 bases from V and 4 bases from J, with 15 bases in between. This CDR3 region has 15 residues. CDR3 loop: CASSLQGRGYNEQFF. CDR3 coding DNA: TGTGCCAGCAGTCTTCAGGGCCGTGGGTACAATGAGCAGTTCTTC.

The J gene is TRBJ1-3, the V gene TRBV29-1; 7 positions agree with TRBD1. The CDR3 runs 16 residues. J was trimmed by 0 bases and V by 0 bases; bases with no gene match: 5. CDR1 is SQVTM, CDR2 ANQGSEA, per germline. Here the CDR3 reads CSVEDQGGGSGNTIYF. The CDR3 DNA is TGCAGCGTTGAAGATCAGGGGGGCGGCTCTGGAAACACCATATATTTT.

The rearrangement links TRBV5-5 to TRBJ2-1; 7 positions match TRBD2. J gave up 3 bases and V 4 bases, and 7 bases lay outside the gene matches. The CDR3 length is 15 residues. Germline-derived CDR1 and CDR2 are SGHKS and YYEKEE (reference sequence). The CDR3 nucleotides read TGTGCCAGCAGCCCCGGTAGCGGGTTCTACAATGAGCAGTTCTTC. Residues: CASSPGSGFYNEQFF.

The CDR3 DNA reads as TGTGCCAGCAGTTTACGGCCTGGCTACGAGCAGTACTTC. Residues: CASSLRPGYEQYF. The rearrangement links TRBV27 to TRBJ2-7; D is uncertain. CDR1 is MNHEY and CDR2 is SMNVEV in the germline V gene (reference sequence). This CDR3 region has 13 residues. The V end was cut by 2 bases, the J end by 3 bases, with 8 bases between.

The rearrangement joins TRBV14 to TRBJ1-1, with a weak D call TRBD1 (5 bases). This CDR3 spans 13 amino acids. The germline V gene has CDR1 SGHDN and CDR2 FVKESK. Trimming pared 3 bases from V and 7 bases from J, leaving 12 bases between. This CDR3 reads CASSHGTAVEAFF. In nucleotides, the CDR3 is TGTGCCAGCAGCCACGGGACGGCGGTTGAAGCTTTCTTT.

CDR3: CASSVFSFTLSDGYTF. The CDR3 nucleotides read TGTGCCAGCAGCGTCTTTAGTTTTACCTTATCGGATGGCTACACCTTC. The rearrangement uses TRBV5-5 and TRBJ1-2; the D is unclear. Germline V CDR1 and CDR2: SGHKS, YYEKEE (reference sequence). V was trimmed by 4 bases and J by 6 bases, leaving 22 bases between them. This CDR3 comprises 16 residues.

In its sample, this clone was seen once. The chain recombines TRBV5-1 with TRBJ2-7; 9 bases align to TRBD1. The CDR3 has 14 amino acids. J lost 2 bases, V lost 2 bases, and 2 bases had no gene match. Germline V gene data show CDR1 as SGHRS and CDR2 as YFSETQ. In nucleotides, the CDR3 is TGCGCCAGCAGCTTCCGGACAGGGGCCTACGAGCAGTACTTC. Its translation: CASSFRTGAYEQYF. Based on the CDR3 plus reference TRBV5-1 and TRBJ2-7, the full variable domain is KAGVTQTPRYLIKTRGQQVTLSCSPISGHRSVSWYQQTPGQGLQFLFEYFSETQRNKGNFPGRFSGRQFSNSRSEMNVSTLELGDSALYLCASSFRTGAYEQYFGPGTRLTVT.